Listed below are T cell receptor beta chains from one sample, sequenced in a study of cytomegalovirus exposure and HLA in healthy donors. Assay: immunoSEQ multiplex PCR; the TCRdb copy retains only in-frame clones and omits some. The table includes 100,000 to 150,000 clones, 60% to 80% detected once. The sample consisted of PBMCs. The receptor source for this set is a male donor in good health and CMV-seronegative. The CDR3 runs from the conserved cysteine through the conserved F or W. D genes are given only for firm matches. Only part of the rows carry a size: once, few, many, or a class if the clone is expanded.

d_call	clone_size	v_call	j_call	cdr3_nt	cdr3_aa
TRBD1	-	TRBV6-1	TRBJ1-1	TGTGCCAGCAGTGAAGCTACGGGACAGGGGAACACTGAAGCTTTCTTT	CASSEATGQGNTEAFF
TRBD2	-	TRBV27	TRBJ2-1	TGTGCCAGCAGTTTGGGGGGGGTCCACAATGAGCAGTTCTTC	CASSLGGVHNEQFF
-	-	TRBV5-6	TRBJ2-1	TGTGCCAGCAGTTTTAGCGCTTCGTCCTACAATGAGCAGTTCTTC	CASSFSASSYNEQFF
-	-	TRBV28	TRBJ1-2	TGTGCCAGCAGTAGAGTGGGGGGGCCCCAGCGGCATGGCTACACCTTC	CASSRVGGPQRHGYTF
-	-	TRBV30	TRBJ1-2	TGTGCCTGGAGTGTAAGCCCCAACTATGGCTACACCTTC	CAWSVSPNYGYTF
TRBD2	-	TRBV5-1	TRBJ2-3	TGCGCCAGCAGCTTGGGTGGGAGGGGAGGCACAGATACGCAGTATTTT	CASSLGGRGGTDTQYF
-	-	TRBV6-5	TRBJ1-4	TGTGCCAGCAGACACCCGGACAGTAATGAAAAACTGTTTTTT	CASRHPDSNEKLFF
TRBD2	-	TRBV27	TRBJ2-5	TGTGCCAGCAGTTTATCTGGAGGTAGCGGGGGGGGAGAGACCCAGTACTTC	CASSLSGGSGGGETQYF
-	-	TRBV7-9	TRBJ2-1	TGTTCCAGCAGGGCCCCGGAGGGGCCTCTTTACGATGAGCAGTTCTTC	CSSRAPEGPLYDEQFF
-	-	TRBV5-4	TRBJ1-2	TGTGCCAGCAGCTTAATTACTGGTGGCTACACCTTC	CASSLITGGYTF
-	-	TRBV4-2	TRBJ2-7	TGTGCCAGCAGCCAAGAGCGTAGCTCCTACGAGCAGTACTTC	CASSQERSSYEQYF
-	-	TRBV28	TRBJ2-7	TGTGCCAGCAGTTTATCAGCGGGCTACGAGCAGTACTTC	CASSLSAGYEQYF
-	once	TRBV28	TRBJ2-7	TGTGCCAGCAGTCCCTCACGAGTCGCTACTTACGAGCAGTACTTC	CASSPSRVATYEQYF
TRBD2	few	TRBV27	TRBJ2-3	TGTGCCAGCAGTTCCCCCCTAGCGGGGGGGATAACAGATACGCAGTATTTT	CASSSPLAGGITDTQYF
-	-	TRBV6-7	TRBJ2-7	TGTGCCAGCATGAGGCCTACTCAGGAGCAGTACTTC	CASMRPTQEQYF
TRBD2	few	TRBV5-1	TRBJ2-2	TGCGCCAGCAGCTCTGGACTAGCGGGGGGTCTAACCGGGGAGCTGTTTTTT	CASSSGLAGGLTGELFF
TRBD2	few	TRBV5-4	TRBJ2-5	TGTGCCAGCAGCTCGGGACTAGCGGGGAGAAACAAGGAAGAGACCCAGTACTTC	CASSSGLAGRNKEETQYF
-	few	TRBV20-1	TRBJ1-1	TGCAGTGCTAGATACATTTTTGAAGCTTTCTTT	CSARYIFEAFF
TRBD1	-	TRBV28	TRBJ1-4	TGTGCCAGCAGATGGGACCGGGACAGCGATAATGAAAAACTGTTTTTT	CASRWDRDSDNEKLFF
TRBD1	few	TRBV5-1	TRBJ2-7	TGCGCCAGCAGCCGGACAGGGTCTATCGAGCAGTACTTC	CASSRTGSIEQYF